The 15 T cell receptor beta chains given below trace back to one sample, sequenced in a study of early T cells in non-severe SARS-CoV-2 infection. TCRdb re-analysed the 5' RACE reads in MiXCR, keeping a single row per CDR3 protein. The repertoire has about 30,000 distinct CDR3 sequences, approximately 6.3% of them found once; the top ten carry about a third. What was sequenced was whole blood. All receptors derive from an adult who was a healthcare worker with PCR-confirmed SARS-CoV-2 infection or an uninfected control (not recorded which).

This clonotype was recorded at least ten times. The chain carries TRBV29-1 and TRBJ2-3; 7 bases align to TRBD1. After removal of 7 bases from V and 0 bases from J, the junction contained 13 bases not matched to a gene. Germline assignment: CDR1 SQVTM and CDR2 ANQGSEA. CDR3 length equals 16 residues. The DNA for the CDR3 is TGCAGCGCCCTCCCACCGGACAGGCTTAGCACAGATACGCAGTATTTT. It is translated as CSALPPDRLSTDTQYF.

This clonotype was counted many times. This chain joins TRBV6-2 or TRBV6-3 and TRBJ2-3, with 7 positions matching TRBD2. The V segment lost 2 bases and the J segment 0 bases; nucleotides outside the gene matches: 2. This CDR3 has 15 residues. Germline values: CDR1 MNHEY, CDR2 SVGEGT. The CDR3 is CASSYGEGSTDTQYF. The DNA for the CDR3 is TGTGCCAGCAGTTACGGGGAGGGTAGCACAGATACGCAGTATTTT.

In its sample, this clonotype was seen many times. The chain carries TRBV7-3 and TRBJ2-1; D possibly corresponds to TRBD1 (6 bases). Trimming left V 0 bases short and J 9 bases short, with 12 bases between. Germline CDR1 and CDR2: SGHTA and FQGTGA. This CDR3 is 14 amino acids long. CDR3 DNA sequence: TGTGCCAGCAGCTTAACCCGGACAGACGGTGAGCAGTTCTTC. It codes for CASSLTRTDGEQFF.

The table lists this clonotype with many counts. The chain couples TRBV5-1 to TRBJ2-7, with D possibly called TRBD1 or TRBD2 (5 bases each). The germline CDR1 and CDR2 sequences are SGHRS and YFSETQ. V was trimmed by 4 bases and J by 0 bases, leaving 11 bases between them. There are 14 residues in the CDR3. The DNA of the CDR3 is TGCGCCAGCAGCCCCGGGACGCCCTCCTACGAGCAGTACTTC. Translated, it gives CASSPGTPSYEQYF. Filled out from reference TRBV5-1 and TRBJ2-7, the complete variable domain reads KAGVTQTPRYLIKTRGQQVTLSCSPISGHRSVSWYQQTPGQGLQFLFEYFSETQRNKGNFPGRFSGRQFSNSRSEMNVSTLELGDSALYLCASSPGTPSYEQYFGPGTRLTVT.

This clonotype was counted ten times or more. CDR3 sequence (DNA): TGTGCCAGCAGCCTTAAACGGTACCAAGAGACCCAGTACTTC. Translating it yields CASSLKRYQETQYF. The chain has TRBV7-6 and TRBJ2-5; D ambiguous. CDR3 length: 14 residues. Trimming stripped 5 bases from V and 0 bases from J, with 10 bases between. The germline V gene encodes CDR1 SGHVS and CDR2 FNYEAQ.

Ten or more counts support this clonotype. The V and J genes are TRBV14 and TRBJ1-1; 8 nucleotides match TRBD1. CDR1 and CDR2 (germline): SGHDN, FVKESK. Trimming at V came to 4 bases and at J to 5 bases, leaving 6 bases not matched to a gene. This CDR3 is built from 14 residues. CDR3 residues: CASSLGQGRTEAFF. CDR3 coding DNA: TGTGCCAGCAGCCTTGGACAGGGTAGGACTGAAGCTTTCTTT.

This clonotype was counted ten times or more. The chain carries TRBV7-9 and TRBJ1-1; D is uncertain. The CDR3 sequence is 16 residues long. Germline V gene data show CDR1 as SEHNR and CDR2 as FQNEAQ (reference sequence). The V and J ends lost 4 bases and 0 bases respectively, with 15 bases between them. The CDR3 sequence: CASSSSLRAMNTEAFF. The CDR3 coding sequence is TGTGCCAGCAGCTCTAGCCTCCGGGCCATGAACACTGAAGCTTTCTTT.

This clonotype was observed many times. The J gene is TRBJ2-3, the V gene TRBV4-3, with D perhaps TRBD1 (7 bases). The V gene lost 0 bases and the J gene lost 6 bases, with 13 bases spanning the gap. Germline V lookup: CDR1 LGHNA, CDR2 YSLEER. The CDR3 loop spans 15 amino acids. In DNA form, the CDR3 reads TGCGCCAGCAGCCAAGAGGAGGGGGCCAGGGATACGCAGTATTTT. Translating gives CASSQEEGARDTQYF.

The gene calls are TRBV12-3 or TRBV12-4 and TRBJ1-1, with a tentative D call TRBD1 (6 bases). Trimming pared 2 bases from V and 7 bases from J, leaving 11 bases between. The CDR3 is made up of 13 amino acids. The CDR3 DNA is TGTGCCAGCAGTTTAATAAGGGGGGGTGAAGCTTTCTTT. Its translation is CASSLIRGGEAFF.

V gene TRBV29-1 combines with J gene TRBJ2-2; D possibly corresponds to TRBD2 (6 bases). Per germline, CDR1 SQVTM and CDR2 ANQGSEA. V was clipped by 5 bases and J by 7 bases, with 11 bases between them. This CDR3 comprises 12 residues. The CDR3 spells CSVTTAGGELFF. CDR3 nucleotides: TGCAGCGTTACGACAGCGGGCGGGGAGCTGTTTTTT.

This clonotype was recorded many times. J is TRBJ1-1 and V is TRBV4-3; D might be TRBD1 (6 bases). CDR1 LGHNA and CDR2 YSLEER come from the germline V gene. Trimming took off 3 bases at V and 1 base at J, with 15 bases between the two ends. CDR3 length: 16 amino acids. Here the CDR3 DNA reads TGCGCCAGCAGCCAGGGCCTCGGACAGCAGAACACTGAAGCTTTCTTT. Amino acid sequence: CASSQGLGQQNTEAFF.

This clonotype appeared many times. The V and J genes are TRBV7-2 and TRBJ2-2; D might be TRBD1 or TRBD2, each matching 5 bases. From germline, CDR1 is SGHTA and CDR2 FQGNSA. The CDR3 spans 15 residues. Trimming took off 5 bases at V and 4 bases at J, with 14 bases between the two ends. The CDR3 loop reads CASSPGTWGTGELFF. The CDR3 region has the DNA TGTGCCAGCAGCCCAGGGACGTGGGGCACCGGGGAGCTGTTTTTT.

The table lists this clonotype with many counts. The genes are TRBV6-5 and TRBJ1-1; weak D call: TRBD1 (5 bases). The germline V gene encodes CDR1 MNHEY and CDR2 SVGAGI. V was pared by 2 bases and J by 1 base, with 14 bases between. CDR3 length: 16 amino acids. The CDR3: CASSYGEGLGNTEAFF. The CDR3, as DNA: TGTGCCAGCAGTTACGGAGAGGGGCTCGGGAACACTGAAGCTTTCTTT.

This clonotype has a count of ten or more. This chain links TRBV19 with TRBJ2-2; D is undetermined. CDR1 LNHDA and CDR2 SQIVND come from the germline V gene (reference sequence). With 5 bases removed from V and 4 bases from J, the gap between germline ends came to 8 bases. CDR3 length: 13 amino acids. The CDR3 loop is CASSRIITGELFF. For the CDR3, the DNA is TGTGCCAGTAGTCGGATCATCACCGGGGAGCTGTTTTTT.

The gene calls are TRBV2 and TRBJ1-6; no reliable D call. Per the germline V gene, CDR1 is SNHLY and CDR2 is FYNNEI. The CDR3 sequence is 12 residues long. V lost 6 bases and J lost 13, with 13 bases in between. The CDR3 is CASSDRWAPLHF. The DNA for the CDR3 is TGTGCCAGCAGCGATCGGTGGGCTCCCCTCCACTTT.